Each of the 27 T cell receptor beta chains below was sequenced from the same sample in a study of T cell changes during pregnancy in multiple sclerosis. Data came from immunoSEQ multiplex PCR; TCRdb stores just in-frame clones and leaves some out. Seen here are about 27,000 clones, 89% observed once, and the top ten hold 16%. Sequencing used CD8+ T cells from peripheral blood mononuclear cells, obtained in the second trimester of pregnancy. The receptors here all came from a female donor with multiple sclerosis, enrolled in a pregnancy study.

This clone occurred once. The chain has TRBV27 and TRBJ2-7, with 7 bases matching TRBD2. J was trimmed by 4 bases and V by 4 bases; bases with no gene match: 10. Germline V gene sequence: CDR1 MNHEY, CDR2 SMNVEV (reference sequence). The CDR3 loop spans 15 amino acids. DNA for the CDR3: TGTGCCAGCAGTTCCTTAGAGGGAGGGAGGTACGAGCAGTACTTC. Translating gives CASSSLEGGRYEQYF.

V and J are TRBV2 and TRBJ2-1; 8 nucleotides line up with TRBD2. The CDR3 length is 15 residues. Trimming cost V 6 bases and J 7 bases; bases outside gene matches: 11. Germline CDR1 SNHLY, CDR2 FYNNEI. CDR3 sequence (DNA): TGTGCCAGCAGCATACTAGCGGCGAACTTAAATGAGCAGTTCTTC. It specifies CASSILAANLNEQFF.

The V gene is TRBV5-4, the J gene TRBJ1-1; a weak D match, TRBD1 (5 bases). Per the germline V gene, CDR1 is SGHNT and CDR2 is YYREEE (reference sequence). The CDR3 consists of 12 residues. V lost 2 bases and J lost 8, with 10 bases in between. CDR3 sequence (DNA): TGTGCCAGCAGCTTCCGGGGGGGGGAAGCTTTCTTT. Protein: CASSFRGGEAFF.

The count of this clone is one. This rearrangement joins TRBV9 to TRBJ2-7, with TRBD1 identical over 8 bases. Trimming took 0 bases from V and 4 from J; bases not matched to a gene: 3. Germline CDR1 reads SGDLS; CDR2 reads YYNGEE. The CDR3 covers 14 residues. The chain's CDR3 is CASSVGTGTYEQYF. The DNA of the CDR3 is TGTGCCAGCAGCGTAGGGACAGGGACGTACGAGCAGTACTTC.

The V call is TRBV10-2, the J call TRBJ2-1; 8 bases map to TRBD2. V gave up 6 bases and J gave up 0 bases; unmatched junction bases: 1. CDR3 length equals 14 residues. CDR1 and CDR2 (germline): WSHSY, SAAADI. CDR3 protein: CASRAGVSYNEQFF. The CDR3 nucleotides read TGCGCCAGCAGAGCGGGAGTCTCCTACAATGAGCAGTTCTTC.

The gene calls are TRBV9 and TRBJ2-7; 7 bases are a match to TRBD2. V shed 0 bases, J shed 7 bases, and the junction held 10 bases outside the gene matches. The germline V gene encodes CDR1 SGDLS and CDR2 YYNGEE. This CDR3 is 15 amino acids long. The CDR3 region has the DNA TGTGCCAGCAGCGTAGATGGGCGAACTAGCGCAGAGCAGTACTTC. Its translation: CASSVDGRTSAEQYF.

The gene calls are TRBV2 and TRBJ2-7; the D is unclear. The V gene's germline CDR1 is SNHLY and CDR2 FYNNEI. This CDR3 region has 16 residues. The V end lost 2 bases, the J end lost 1 base, and 15 bases lay between the germline ends. The CDR3 loop reads CASSELRPPASYEQYF. As DNA, the CDR3 is TGTGCCAGCAGTGAATTGCGGCCGCCAGCATCCTACGAGCAGTACTTC.

This chain links TRBV28 with TRBJ2-3; 7 bases match TRBD2. Germline CDR1 is MDHEN and CDR2 is SYDVKM. This CDR3 is 17 amino acids long. V lost 4 bases, J lost 4 bases, and 14 bases stayed unmatched. The CDR3 bases are TGTGCCAGCAGTTCCCCGATCCGCGCGGGAGTAGCAGATACGCAGTATTTT. Amino acid sequence: CASSSPIRAGVADTQYF.

V and J are TRBV27 and TRBJ2-3; the match to TRBD1 covers 7 bases. The germline CDR1 and CDR2 sequences are MNHEY and SMNVEV (reference sequence). Trimming took 5 bases from V and 0 from J; bases not matched to a gene: 2. The CDR3 covers 14 residues. The CDR3 here is CASSHRGSTDTQYF. CDR3 nucleotides: TGTGCCAGCAGTCACAGGGGCAGCACAGATACGCAGTATTTT.

Concerning this clone: Other DNA sequences in this sample translate to the same CDR3. This chain's CDR3 is CASSPGTGGYEQYF. Here the CDR3 DNA reads TGTGCCAGCAGCCCGGGGACAGGGGGTTACGAGCAGTACTTC. The rearrangement uses TRBV7-9 and TRBJ2-7, with 11 bases lining up with TRBD1. The germline gives CDR1 SEHNR, CDR2 FQNEAQ (reference sequence). J lost 4 bases, V lost 5 bases, and 4 bases had no gene match. The CDR3 has 14 amino acids.

This chain uses TRBV27 with TRBJ2-5; 9 bases fit TRBD2. Germline CDR1 and CDR2: MNHEY and SMNVEV (reference sequence). CDR3 length: 16 amino acids. V trimming: 3 bases; J trimming: 5 bases; junction bases outside the gene matches: 10. In DNA form, the CDR3 reads TGTGCCAGCAGTTTGTCTAGCGGGAATCATATGGAGACCCAGTACTTC. It encodes CASSLSSGNHMETQYF.

This clone has a single count. The CDR3 sequence is CASSFGTSYEQYF. DNA for the CDR3: TGTGCCAGCAGTTTTGGGACATCCTACGAGCAGTACTTC. The chain recombines TRBV27 with TRBJ2-7; perhaps TRBD1 as D (6 bases). The germline V gene encodes CDR1 MNHEY and CDR2 SMNVEV (reference sequence). This CDR3 has 13 amino acids. V was shortened by 3 bases and J by 1 base, with 7 bases between the two germline ends.

The chain joins TRBV7-2 to TRBJ1-2; 8 nucleotides line up with TRBD1. This CDR3 comprises 14 residues. V shed 5 bases, J shed 6 bases, and the junction held 8 bases outside the gene matches. Germline V gives CDR1 SGHTA, CDR2 FQGNSA. The chain's CDR3 is CASSTTGVQDGYTF. CDR3 in DNA: TGTGCCAGCAGCACGACAGGGGTTCAGGATGGCTACACCTTC.

The chain uses TRBV5-1 and TRBJ1-1; 7 nucleotides align to TRBD1. This CDR3 is built from 15 residues. Germline CDR1 reads SGHRS; CDR2 reads YFSETQ. J gave up 3 bases and V 2 bases, and 7 bases lay outside the gene matches. The chain's CDR3 is CASSFMTGRDTEAFF. CDR3 nucleotide sequence: TGCGCCAGCAGCTTTATGACAGGGAGAGACACTGAAGCTTTCTTT.

This clone was detected once. V gene TRBV11-3 combines with J gene TRBJ2-7, with 11 bases matching TRBD2. The CDR3 totals 13 residues. The ends lost 5 bases at V and 6 bases at J; junction bases unmatched: 3. Germline-derived CDR1 and CDR2 are SGHNT and YENEEA. CDR3 protein: CASSNGLAGEQYF. CDR3 sequence (DNA): TGTGCCAGCAGCAACGGACTAGCGGGCGAGCAGTACTTC.

This clone was counted a single time. CDR3 nucleotide sequence: TGTGCCAGCAGTCTCGGAGGACTCAGACGGTATGAGCAGTTCTTC. Protein product: CASSLGGLRRYEQFF. The V and J genes are TRBV28 and TRBJ2-1; possible D gene TRBD2, 5 bases. Trimming pared 5 bases from V and 8 bases from J, leaving 19 bases between. The CDR3 extends over 15 amino acids. The V gene's germline CDR1 is MDHEN and CDR2 SYDVKM.

This rearrangement joins TRBV19 to TRBJ2-1, with 8 bases matching TRBD2. CDR1 and CDR2 (germline): LNHDA, SQIVND (reference sequence). The CDR3 runs 16 residues. The junction had 9 bases not matched to a gene; V was cut back by 4 bases and J by 4 bases. Written as DNA, the CDR3 is TGTGCCAGTAGTACCTACAGCGGGAGCCTTTACAATGAGCAGTTCTTC. Its translation: CASSTYSGSLYNEQFF.

This clone was seen once. V is TRBV6-5 and J is TRBJ1-1, with TRBD1 identical over 8 bases. Germline CDR1 and CDR2: MNHEY and SVGAGI. This CDR3 is 13 amino acids long. V shed 4 bases and J 4 bases; nucleotides not matched to a gene: 2. The CDR3 DNA reads as TGTGCCAGCAGTTTCGACAGGGGCACTGAAGCTTTCTTT. Amino acid sequence: CASSFDRGTEAFF.

J is TRBJ1-2 and V is TRBV6-1, with D uncertain. Germline V gene data show CDR1 as MNHNS and CDR2 as SASEGT. The length of the CDR3 is 13 residues. V was pared by 7 bases and J by 4 bases, with 13 bases between. The CDR3 sequence is CASTVGLRYGYTF. As DNA, the CDR3 is TGTGCCAGCACCGTAGGACTTCGCTATGGCTACACCTTC.

The chain joins TRBV29-1 to TRBJ2-1, with a weak D call TRBD2 (6 bases). Germline V CDR1 and CDR2: SQVTM, ANQGSEA. V was cut by 6 bases and J by 0 bases, with 15 bases left in between. The CDR3 covers 15 residues. The CDR3 sequence: CSVQPGGSSYNEQFF. The CDR3 DNA follows: TGCAGCGTCCAACCTGGGGGGAGCTCCTACAATGAGCAGTTCTTC.

The chain has TRBV6-5 and TRBJ2-7; D is ambiguous. The CDR3 length is 13 residues. Deletions cut 2 bases from V and 3 bases from J, with 8 bases between. CDR1 and CDR2 from the germline V gene are MNHEY and SVGAGI. The CDR3 loop is CASSYIQFYEQYF. CDR3 bases: TGTGCCAGCAGTTACATACAATTCTACGAGCAGTACTTC.

V usage is TRBV7-9 and J usage is TRBJ2-2; possibly TRBD1 for D (6 bases). The CDR3 loop spans 16 amino acids. Germline V gene lookup returns CDR1 SEHNR and CDR2 FQNEAQ (reference sequence). The germline V and J ends were trimmed by 5 bases and 6 bases, with 19 bases remaining between them. The CDR3 spells CASSERARQVPGELFF. CDR3 DNA sequence: TGTGCCAGCAGCGAAAGGGCGAGACAGGTCCCCGGGGAGCTGTTTTTT. Full variable domain (missing parts from reference TRBV7-9 and TRBJ2-2): DTGVSQNPRHKITKRGQNVTFRCDPISEHNRLYWYRQTLGQGPEFLTYFQNEAQLEKSRLLSDRFSAERPKGSFSTLEIQRTEQGDSAMYLCASSERARQVPGELFFGEGSRLTVL.

V is TRBV19 and J is TRBJ2-7, with D tentatively TRBD2 (5 bases). This CDR3 is 13 amino acids long. Between the trimmed V and J ends, which lost 3 bases and 3 bases, there was a span of 9 bases. The germline V gene encodes CDR1 LNHDA and CDR2 SQIVND (reference sequence). The CDR3 loop reads CASSIASNYEQYF. The CDR3 DNA follows: TGTGCCAGTAGTATTGCTAGCAACTACGAGCAGTACTTC.

The chain combines TRBV19 with TRBJ2-1, with D perhaps TRBD2 (5 bases). The CDR3 covers 14 residues. Trimming left V 1 base short and J 5 bases short, with 9 bases between. From germline, CDR1 is LNHDA and CDR2 SQIVND (reference sequence). CDR3 nucleotides: TGTGCCAGTAGTATAGTTTCCGGGAACAATGAGCAGTTCTTC. Translating it yields CASSIVSGNNEQFF.

The chain uses TRBV7-6 and TRBJ1-1; D ambiguous. Germline-derived CDR1 and CDR2 are SGHVS and FNYEAQ. The V end lost 5 bases, the J end lost 0 bases, and 13 bases lay between the germline ends. The CDR3 sequence is 15 residues long. The CDR3 protein is CASSPGRGMNTEAFF. The CDR3 DNA sequence: TGTGCCAGCAGCCCGGGTCGGGGAATGAACACTGAAGCTTTCTTT.

This clone was seen just once. V gene TRBV4-2 combines with J gene TRBJ2-1, with D perhaps matching TRBD2 (5 bases). Germline V gene sequence: CDR1 LGHNA, CDR2 YNFKEQ. V was shortened by 1 base and J by 2 bases, with 9 bases between the two germline ends. CDR3 size: 15 residues. The DNA of the CDR3 is TGTGCCAGCAGCCAAGGCCTAGCAACCTACAATGAGCAGTTCTTC. It is translated as CASSQGLATYNEQFF.

This clone is judged medium-sized. This chain uses TRBV15 with TRBJ2-6; D possibly corresponds to TRBD1 (6 bases). The CDR3 has 16 residues. V was clipped by 0 bases and J by 3 bases, with 9 bases between them. CDR1 and CDR2 (germline): LNHNV, YYDKDF (reference sequence). Here the CDR3 DNA reads TGTGCCACCAGCAGAGATACAGGGTTTGGGGCCAACGTCCTGACTTTC. It translates to CATSRDTGFGANVLTF.